Below, 27 T cell receptor beta chains from the same sample are listed, as sequenced in a study of cytomegalovirus exposure and HLA in healthy donors. Using immunoSEQ multiplex PCR, the repertoire was profiled, and TCRdb retains in-frame clones only, with some absent. The sample carries 100,000 to 150,000 clones, roughly 90% recorded once. Material: PBMCs. The receptors were gathered from a man aged 30-40 years in good health and CMV-seronegative.

Written as DNA, the CDR3 is TGTGCCTGGAGGCCTATCGGGACAGTGAACTATGGCTACACCTTC. Its protein product is CAWRPIGTVNYGYTF. J is TRBJ1-2 and V is TRBV30; 7 bases are shared with TRBD1. Germline V gene lookup returns CDR1 GTSNPN and CDR2 SVGIG (reference sequence). The J segment lost 2 bases and the V segment lost 3 bases, leaving 9 bases of the junction unmatched. The CDR3 extends over 15 amino acids.

The chain combines TRBV10-3 with TRBJ1-2; tentatively, D is TRBD1 (5 bases). Germline CDR1 is ENHRY and CDR2 is SYGVKD. The CDR3 contains 15 residues. V lost 10 bases, J lost 1 base, and 19 bases lay in between. The CDR3 nucleotides are TGTGCCACCGCCACAAAAGACAGAATTAACTATGGCTACACCTTC. Its protein product is CATATKDRINYGYTF.

The V and J genes are TRBV25-1 and TRBJ2-2; TRBD1 matches at 8 bases. The V gene end was trimmed by 5 bases and the J gene end by 5 bases; junction bases not matched to a gene: 13. The CDR3 covers 17 residues. CDR1 is MGHDK and CDR2 is SYGVNS in the germline V gene. The CDR3 reads CASSSVWGQEATGELFF. The CDR3 nucleotides are TGTGCCAGCAGTTCCGTCTGGGGACAGGAGGCAACCGGGGAGCTGTTTTTT.

The gene calls are TRBV7-3 and TRBJ1-1; D ambiguous. Trimming stripped 2 bases from V and 7 bases from J, with 14 bases between. This CDR3 is built from 14 residues. Germline CDR1 SGHTA, CDR2 FQGTGA. CDR3 sequence reads: CASSLGDNSGEAFF. The CDR3 bases are TGTGCCAGCAGCTTAGGCGACAACAGCGGTGAAGCTTTCTTT.

CDR3 in DNA: TGCAGCGTTGAAAGAGACACAGATACGCAGTATTTT. This codes for CSVERDTDTQYF. The gene calls are TRBV29-1 and TRBJ2-3, with unresolved D. The CDR3 contains 12 residues. Germline V gene data show CDR1 as SQVTM and CDR2 as ANQGSEA. V gave up 2 bases and J gave up 2 bases, with 5 bases separating them.

This chain connects TRBV5-4 to TRBJ2-7; a possible D gene is TRBD1 (5 bases). The V gene's germline CDR1 is SGHNT and CDR2 YYREEE (reference sequence). The CDR3 is made up of 17 amino acids. Between the trimmed V and J ends, which lost 4 bases and 3 bases, there was a span of 23 bases. The CDR3 coding sequence is TGTGCCAGCAGCCATTACCCGGTCGCAGGGCCCGTCTACGAGCAGTACTTC. Its translation: CASSHYPVAGPVYEQYF.

The chain is built from TRBV29-1 and TRBJ1-2, with 12 bases lining up with TRBD1. Germline trimming cut 7 bases from V and 6 bases from J; bases unmatched to any gene: 9. This CDR3 comprises 14 residues. Germline V gives CDR1 SQVTM, CDR2 ANQGSEA. The CDR3 region has the DNA TGCAGCGCTTATACGGGACAGGGGGCGAATGGCTACACCTTC. This sequence encodes CSAYTGQGANGYTF. The full variable domain, with the rest looked up from reference TRBV29-1 and TRBJ1-2, is SAVISQKPSRDICQRGTSLTIQCQVDSQVTMMFWYRQQPGQSLTLIATANQGSEATYESGFVIDKFPISRPNLTFSTLTVSNMSPEDSSIYLCSAYTGQGANGYTFGSGTRLTVV.

The chain has TRBV2 and TRBJ1-2, with 7 bases fitting TRBD1. V was pared by 8 bases and J by 8 bases, with 11 bases of the junction left unmatched. The germline V gene has CDR1 SNHLY and CDR2 FYNNEI. CDR3 length: 13 residues. DNA for the CDR3: TGTGCCAGCCTTGTCACAGGGGTCGGCGGCTACACCTTC. Encoded protein: CASLVTGVGGYTF. Together with reference TRBV2 and TRBJ1-2, the CDR3 gives the full variable domain: EPEVTQTPSHQVTQMGQEVILRCVPISNHLYFYWYRQILGQKVEFLVSFYNNEISEKSEIFDDQFSVERPDGSNFTLKIRSTKLEDSAMYFCASLVTGVGGYTFGSGTRLTVV.

The chain joins TRBV30 to TRBJ1-3; the match to TRBD1 covers 9 bases. Germline CDR1 reads GTSNPN; CDR2 reads SVGIG (reference sequence). This CDR3 has 14 residues. The ends lost 5 bases at V and 3 bases at J; junction bases unmatched: 5. The CDR3 here is CAWEGTGIGNTIYF. The DNA of the CDR3 is TGTGCCTGGGAAGGGACAGGGATTGGAAACACCATATATTTT.

The rearrangement joins TRBV18 to TRBJ1-1; 9 nucleotides match TRBD1. The V and J ends lost 4 bases and 1 base, in that order; junction bases with no gene match: 4. Germline V lookup: CDR1 KGHSH, CDR2 LQKENI. The CDR3 runs to 15 residues. DNA of the CDR3: TGTGCCAGCTCACTATCGACAGGGGGGAACACTGAAGCTTTCTTT. This encodes CASSLSTGGNTEAFF.

The CDR3 nucleotides are TGTGCCAGCAGTACAGGGTTGGGTGGAAACACCATATATTTT. Amino acids: CASSTGLGGNTIYF. This rearrangement joins TRBV2 to TRBJ1-3, with D possibly TRBD1 on 6 matching bases. The CDR3 sequence is 14 residues long. In germline, CDR1 is SNHLY, CDR2 FYNNEI. V dropped 5 bases and J dropped 3 bases, with 11 bases sitting between them.

This clone was recorded a few times. The chain recombines TRBV19 with TRBJ1-5, with a weak D call TRBD1 (6 bases). V gave up 9 bases and J gave up 2 bases, with 11 bases separating them. CDR3 length: 13 amino acids. Germline V gene data show CDR1 as LNHDA and CDR2 as SQIVND (reference sequence). The CDR3 nucleotides read TGTGCCAGCATGCCAGGGGGCAATCAGCCCCAGCATTTT. This sequence encodes CASMPGGNQPQHF.

The V call is TRBV11-2, the J call TRBJ1-2; a possible D gene is TRBD1 (5 bases). Germline CDR1 is SGHAT and CDR2 is FQNNGV. V was trimmed by 5 bases and J by 10 bases, leaving 23 bases between them. This CDR3 contains 15 residues. The CDR3 nucleotides read TGTGCCAGCAGCACCCGGGGCGGGATTTCTGTGACCTACACCTTC. This encodes CASSTRGGISVTYTF. The entire variable domain, with the rest obtained from reference TRBV11-2 and TRBJ1-2, is as follows: EAGVAQSPRYKIIEKRQSVAFWCNPISGHATLYWYQQILGQGPKLLIQFQNNGVVDDSQLPKDRFSAERLKGVDSTLKIQPAKLEDSAVYLCASSTRGGISVTYTFGSGTRLTVV.

J is TRBJ2-4 and V is TRBV6-1, with D tentatively TRBD1 (6 bases). The V and J ends lost 2 bases and 0 bases respectively, with 23 bases between them. This CDR3 contains 20 residues. From germline, CDR1 is MNHNS and CDR2 SASEGT. The DNA for the CDR3 is TGTGCCAGCAGTGAATTCACAAAACATGCAGGGGTTCCAGCCAAAAACATTCAGTACTTC. Translated: CASSEFTKHAGVPAKNIQYF.

This chain connects TRBV11-2 to TRBJ2-7; D remains ambiguous. Germline CDR1 and CDR2: SGHAT and FQNNGV. CDR3 size: 10 residues. The germline V and J ends were trimmed by 5 bases and 6 bases, with 5 bases remaining between them. The CDR3 DNA reads TGTGCCAGCAGCGGCCTCGAGCAGTACTTC. It codes for CASSGLEQYF.

The CDR3 loop reads CASSSLAGPTNEQFF. The CDR3 bases are TGTGCCAGCAGCTCACTAGCGGGACCGACCAATGAGCAGTTCTTC. The chain joins TRBV7-2 to TRBJ2-1; 10 positions match TRBD2. The CDR3 spans 15 residues. Germline V gives CDR1 SGHTA, CDR2 FQGNSA. Unmatched junction bases numbered 6, after V lost 4 bases and J lost 6 bases.

The chain couples TRBV19 to TRBJ2-3; no firm D call. The V and J ends lost 3 bases and 0 bases respectively, with 10 bases between them. Germline CDR1 LNHDA, CDR2 SQIVND (reference sequence). The CDR3 consists of 15 residues. DNA of the CDR3: TGTGCCAGTAGTATGACCGAGACTAGCACAGATACGCAGTATTTT. Translating gives CASSMTETSTDTQYF.

This clone occurred a few times. The chain employs TRBV5-1 and TRBJ1-1; perhaps TRBD1 as D (6 bases). With 2 bases removed from V and 5 bases from J, the gap between germline ends came to 16 bases. Germline V gene lookup returns CDR1 SGHRS and CDR2 YFSETQ. The CDR3 length is 15 residues. The CDR3 loop reads CASSLVEGVRTEAFF. The CDR3 DNA follows: TGCGCCAGCAGCTTAGTAGAGGGGGTGCGTACTGAAGCTTTCTTT.

CDR3 protein: CAWKELAGYNEQFF. CDR3 DNA sequence: TGTGCCTGGAAAGAACTAGCGGGATACAATGAGCAGTTCTTC. The rearrangement joins TRBV30 to TRBJ2-1; 10 nucleotides agree with TRBD2. Germline assignment: CDR1 GTSNPN and CDR2 SVGIG (reference sequence). This CDR3 comprises 14 residues. After removal of 4 bases from V and 4 bases from J, the junction contained 4 bases not matched to a gene.

This chain uses TRBV7-7 with TRBJ2-5; D call uncertain. V lost 0 bases and J lost 1, with 3 bases in between. Germline lookup yields CDR1 SSHAT and CDR2 FNYEAQ (reference sequence). CDR3 length equals 13 residues. The CDR3: CASSLALQETQYF. The CDR3 DNA follows: TGTGCCAGCAGCTTAGCCCTCCAAGAGACCCAGTACTTC.

CDR3 region: CASSIRLQGYEQYF. In DNA form, the CDR3 reads TGTGCCAGTAGTATCCGCCTACAGGGCTACGAGCAGTACTTC. The V call is TRBV19, the J call TRBJ2-7; perhaps TRBD1 as D (6 bases). Trimming stripped 3 bases from V and 3 bases from J, with 12 bases between. Germline lookup yields CDR1 LNHDA and CDR2 SQIVND (reference sequence). This CDR3 has 14 amino acids.

The chain uses TRBV6-4 and TRBJ2-2, with 8 bases lining up with TRBD2. Germline V CDR1 and CDR2: MRHNA, SNTAGT. The CDR3 is 14 amino acids. The V and J ends lost 4 bases and 4 bases, in that order; junction bases with no gene match: 2. The CDR3 DNA is TGTGCCAGCAGTGTTACTAGCGGCACCGGGGAGCTGTTTTTT. Translation: CASSVTSGTGELFF.

This chain joins TRBV19 and TRBJ2-3; 16 nucleotides match TRBD2. Trimming took 8 bases from V and 2 from J; bases not matched to a gene: 28. This CDR3 region has 24 residues. The germline V gene encodes CDR1 LNHDA and CDR2 SQIVND (reference sequence). This CDR3 is CASPRRRKGYGGTSGRDHTDTQYF. The DNA of the CDR3 is TGTGCCAGTCCCCGACGACGCAAGGGATATGGCGGGACTAGCGGGAGGGACCACACAGATACGCAGTATTTT.

This chain joins TRBV30 and TRBJ1-5; D gene uncertain. V lost 5 bases to trimming and J lost 1 base, with 15 bases between them. CDR1 GTSNPN and CDR2 SVGIG come from the germline V gene (reference sequence). The CDR3 runs 15 residues. CDR3 sequence reads: CAWGDSSPSNQPQHF. The CDR3 DNA is TGTGCCTGGGGAGACTCTTCTCCAAGCAATCAGCCCCAGCATTTT.

V and J are TRBV5-1 and TRBJ2-3; 8 bases are a match to TRBD1. Unmatched junction bases numbered 5, after V lost 3 bases and J lost 2 bases. The CDR3 covers 15 residues. Germline V gives CDR1 SGHRS, CDR2 YFSETQ. CDR3 sequence reads: CASSSDRVLTDTQYF. DNA for the CDR3: TGCGCCAGCAGCTCGGACAGGGTCCTCACAGATACGCAGTATTTT.

The J gene is TRBJ2-1, the V gene TRBV12-5; tentatively, D is TRBD2 (6 bases). Germline CDR1 and CDR2: LGHNT and FRNRAP. There are 14 residues in the CDR3. Trimming pared 5 bases from V and 0 bases from J, leaving 8 bases between. CDR3 sequence reads: CASGIGSSYNEQFF. For the CDR3, the DNA is TGTGCTAGTGGTATCGGGAGCTCCTACAATGAGCAGTTCTTC.

This clone was observed a handful of times. The chain links TRBV25-1 to TRBJ2-3; D is ambiguous. The germline gives CDR1 MGHDK, CDR2 SYGVNS. V lost 0 bases, J lost 3 bases, and 7 bases lay in between. This CDR3 has 14 residues. The chain's CDR3 is CASSEYSLTDTQYF. As DNA, the CDR3 is TGTGCCAGCAGTGAATATAGCCTAACAGATACGCAGTATTTT.